Listed below are T cell receptor beta chains from one sample, sequenced in a study of T cell changes during pregnancy in multiple sclerosis. Only in-frame clones appear in the TCRdb table, and some are missing; sequencing was by immunoSEQ multiplex PCR. Among roughly 100,000 clones listed, roughly 90% were seen once. The sequencing here drew on peripheral blood, taken after pregnancy. These receptors were taken from a female donor with multiple sclerosis, enrolled in a pregnancy study. Both conserved end residues are part of each CDR3.

cdr3_aa	j_call	v_call
CASRPGDRLQPQHF	TRBJ1-5	TRBV19
CSVAKYRGQGEVNEQFF	TRBJ2-1	TRBV29-1
CASSVDWGQTYQETQYF	TRBJ2-5	TRBV9
CASSVQGDSPLHF	TRBJ1-6	TRBV9
CASIRPGTTEAFF	TRBJ1-1	TRBV6-1
CASSVGDTLNIQYF	TRBJ2-4	TRBV9
CASSFGGGYGYTF	TRBJ1-2	TRBV5-6
CASRPGTTGNTIYF	TRBJ1-3	TRBV19
CASSFRRDNEQFF	TRBJ2-1	TRBV5-5
CASSQEGNSYEQYF	TRBJ2-7	TRBV4-2
CASSKGQGEQYF	TRBJ2-7	TRBV21-1